This TCR beta chain appears in the sequencing data of a study of blood T cell repertoires in COVID-19. Study summary: Researchers got acute and convalescent COVID-19 samples from the United States, Italy and Spain. Sample material is recorded as cDNA or gDNA derived from T cells, B-cell-depleted T cells, or PBMCs.

How the authors handled the data: Quantification of nucleated cells was approximated via reference gene primer amplification. Profiling relied on immunoSEQ multiplex PCR, and the TCRdb table lists in-frame clones only, not all of them. The DNA was the basis for D and trimming; V, J and clone size are from that table. The sample lists about 200,000 clones; approximately 91% were seen once. The germline V gene has CDR1 SGHNT and CDR2 YYREEE (reference sequence). The CDR3 spans 15 residues. Trimming took 6 bases from V and 0 from J, leaving 15 bases between them. During active infection, Seattle patients enrolled and were then monitored through disease.

The TCR sequence derives from a middle-aged man with COVID-19, enrolled during active disease. The sample comprised peripheral blood. The chain is built from TRBV5-4 and TRBJ1-1; D perhaps matches TRBD1 (6 bases). The CDR3 is CASKFGQTLNTEAFF. The CDR3 DNA reads as TGTGCCAGCAAATTCGGACAGACTTTGAACACTGAAGCTTTCTTT.